These 13 T cell receptor beta chains share one sample of origin, sequenced in a study of tumor-infiltrating lymphocytes in glioblastoma multiforme. Three nested ARM-PCR rounds with V-beta and C-beta primers built TCRB libraries. TCRdb re-called the multiplex PCR reads with MiXCR, one entry per CDR3 protein. The table records fewer than 10,000 distinct CDR3 sequences, nearly 75% of them present only once. Sequencing was carried out using brain tumor tissue. These receptors were collected from a male donor with glioblastoma.

The V gene is TRBV12-3 or TRBV12-4, the J gene TRBJ2-3; D is ambiguous. The CDR3 has 12 residues. The germline V and J ends were trimmed by 6 bases and 0 bases, with 4 bases remaining between them. For the CDR3, the DNA is TGTGCCAGCAGGGGGAGCACAGATACGCAGTATTTT. The encoded protein is CASRGSTDTQYF.

The gene calls are TRBV7-9 and TRBJ2-1; 11 bases are shared with TRBD2. After removal of 1 base from V and 8 bases from J, the junction contained 7 bases not matched to a gene. Germline CDR1 SEHNR, CDR2 FQNEAQ (reference sequence). The CDR3 is made up of 16 amino acids. CDR3 residues: CASSLGLAGYLYEQFF. The CDR3 DNA is TGTGCCAGCAGCTTAGGACTAGCGGGATACCTCTATGAGCAGTTCTTC.

The rearrangement links TRBV6-2 or TRBV6-3 to TRBJ2-2, with 10 positions matching TRBD2. V was clipped by 5 bases and J by 7 bases; unmatched bases: 13. CDR1 and CDR2 (germline): MNHEY, SVGEGT. The CDR3 is 17 residues long. CDR3 region: CASSRPRASGSNGELFF. Here the CDR3 DNA reads TGTGCCAGCAGTCGACCTCGAGCTAGCGGGAGTAACGGGGAGCTGTTTTTT.

The V gene is TRBV11-2, the J gene TRBJ2-1; 10 positions agree with TRBD1. There are 15 residues in the CDR3. The ends lost 7 bases at V and 6 bases at J; junction bases unmatched: 9. The germline V gene encodes CDR1 SGHAT and CDR2 FQNNGV. The CDR3 nucleotides are TGTGCCAGCACCATGACAGGGGGCAGTATCAATGAGCAGTTCTTC. Residues: CASTMTGGSINEQFF. The full variable domain, rest sourced from reference TRBV11-2 and TRBJ2-1, is EAGVAQSPRYKIIEKRQSVAFWCNPISGHATLYWYQQILGQGPKLLIQFQNNGVVDDSQLPKDRFSAERLKGVDSTLKIQPAKLEDSAVYLCASTMTGGSINEQFFGPGTRLTVL.

This clonotype turned up a few times. The rearrangement joins TRBV13 to TRBJ1-1; D is uncertain. The CDR3 extends over 14 amino acids. Trimming pared 3 bases from V and 0 bases from J, leaving 8 bases between. Per the germline V gene, CDR1 is PRHDT and CDR2 is FYEKMQ (reference sequence). Here the CDR3 DNA reads TGTGCCAGCAGCTTGGGCCTTATGAACACTGAAGCTTTCTTT. Its translation: CASSLGLMNTEAFF.

This chain joins TRBV11-2 and TRBJ2-1, with a weak D call TRBD2 (5 bases). Deletions cut 1 base from V and 6 bases from J, with 19 bases between. The length of the CDR3 is 17 residues. Germline V CDR1 and CDR2: SGHAT, FQNNGV. Here the CDR3 reads CASSLAVRENSRNEQFF. CDR3 in DNA: TGTGCCAGCAGCTTAGCAGTAAGGGAGAATTCGCGCAATGAGCAGTTCTTC.

This clonotype was observed a single time. The J gene is TRBJ2-2, the V gene TRBV11-2; 7 positions match TRBD2. V shed 7 bases and J 4 bases; nucleotides not matched to a gene: 24. Germline-derived CDR1 and CDR2 are SGHAT and FQNNGV. The CDR3 has 20 amino acids. CDR3 DNA sequence: TGTGCCAGCACCCCCTTATCCGGCCAAGGGCTAGCGGTAATCACCGGGGAGCTGTTTTTT. This gives the protein CASTPLSGQGLAVITGELFF.

J is TRBJ2-2 and V is TRBV11-3, with D possibly being TRBD2 (6 bases). From germline, CDR1 is SGHNT and CDR2 YENEEA. The CDR3 totals 18 residues. The CDR3 loop reads CTSSTTSRLTGETGELFF. The CDR3 nucleotides read TGTACAAGCAGCACCACCTCCAGACTAACGGGAGAAACCGGGGAGCTGTTTTTT.

The chain combines TRBV11-2 with TRBJ2-5; the D gene is possibly TRBD1 (6 bases). Per germline, CDR1 SGHAT and CDR2 FQNNGV. The CDR3 loop spans 15 amino acids. Deletions cut 2 bases from V and 6 bases from J, with 16 bases between. CDR3 protein: CASSLFGGPNKTQYF. The CDR3 DNA is TGTGCCAGCAGCTTATTTGGGGGCCCTAATAAGACCCAGTACTTC.

In this sample, this clonotype turned up once. V is TRBV29-1 and J is TRBJ1-1, with 7 bases identical to TRBD1. The V and J ends lost 7 bases and 11 bases, in that order; junction bases with no gene match: 13. This CDR3 has 12 amino acids. From germline, CDR1 is SQVTM and CDR2 ANQGSEA. The chain's CDR3 is CSAGQAGEEAFF. The CDR3 nucleotides are TGCAGCGCCGGACAGGCCGGCGAAGAGGCTTTCTTT.

J is TRBJ2-7 and V is TRBV6-5; 7 bases are a match to TRBD1. Losses at the gene ends were 4 bases for V and 8 bases for J; bases not matched to a gene: 11. The germline V gene encodes CDR1 MNHEY and CDR2 SVGAGI. The CDR3 has 14 amino acids. CDR3 bases: TGTGCCAGCAGTTTGCTACAGGGGAACCCCCAGCAGTACTTC. Translating gives CASSLLQGNPQQYF.

This clonotype was detected once. One end of the junction fails to match germline, which may point to a read error. The chain employs TRBV11-2 and TRBJ2-2; 7 nucleotides align to TRBD2. Germline CDR1 is SGHAT and CDR2 is FQNNGV. The CDR3 is 20 amino acids. The CDR3 DNA reads as TGTGGCAGCACCCCCTCATTCGGCCAAGGGCTAGCGGTAAACGCAGGGGAGCTGTTTTTT. It encodes CGSTPSFGQGLAVNAGELFF.

As for this clonotype: Sequence at one end of the junction differs from germline and may be a read error. This sequence joins TRBV7-9 and TRBJ2-5; possibly TRBD1 or TRBD2 for D (5 bases each). The germline V gene has CDR1 SEHNR and CDR2 FQNEAQ (reference sequence). The CDR3 spans 16 residues. The CDR3 DNA follows: TGTGCCGGCAGCTCCTCGAGACAGCGGCTCCAAGAGACCCAGTACTTC. Encoded protein: CAGSSSRQRLQETQYF.